Presented here are 32 T cell receptor beta chains from one specimen sequenced in a study of shared clonotypes between healthy human individuals (dated by TCRdb to the early 2020s). The library was built by means of the immunoSEQ multiplex PCR assay. TCRdb re-hosts the immuneACCESS table, in-frame sequences only. Its copies lack some clones; in the studies checked, an unresolved V gene accounts for under half of them, and the cause for the rest is not known. Within this sample are around 2.1 million clones, with just over 90% of them counted one time only. The biggest ten clones account for 1.5% to 2% of the sample. For the CD8 naive samples, CD45RO-negative cells were positively selected for CCR7, yielding a CD45RA+CCR7+ population from which TemRA cells were excluded. Sequencing input: naive CD8+ T cells from PBMCs. What this sample's cell subset or site label stands for: CD45RA+CCR7+. Receptors were obtained from a man aged 18 to 30 in good health. Some clones in this sample may be carry-over from other donors' samples.

The CDR3 nucleotides are TGTGCCAGCGACCAGGACAATGAGCAGTTCTTC. Translating it yields CASDQDNEQFF. The chain carries TRBV2 and TRBJ2-1; no clear D. The CDR3 extends over 11 amino acids. Germline loops: CDR1 SNHLY, CDR2 FYNNEI. V lost 8 bases and J lost 5, with 7 bases in between.

V usage is TRBV13 and J usage is TRBJ2-2; D tentatively reads TRBD1 or TRBD2 (6 bases each). The CDR3 extends over 17 amino acids. The germline V gene has CDR1 PRHDT and CDR2 FYEKMQ (reference sequence). V gave up 5 bases and J gave up 4 bases, with 20 bases separating them. The CDR3 reads CASSGNGRGQGTGELFF. CDR3 coding DNA: TGTGCCAGCAGCGGTAATGGACGGGGGCAGGGCACCGGGGAGCTGTTTTTT.

This chain joins TRBV14 and TRBJ1-2; D unresolved. The CDR3 runs to 16 residues. The V gene's germline CDR1 is SGHDN and CDR2 FVKESK. V dropped 0 bases and J dropped 8 bases, with 19 bases sitting between them. The CDR3 sequence is CASSQDLGSRSKGYTF. CDR3 nucleotides: TGTGCCAGCAGCCAAGATTTGGGCAGCAGATCTAAGGGCTACACCTTC.

This sequence joins TRBV11-1 and TRBJ2-7, with 9 bases aligning to TRBD1. Germline-derived CDR1 and CDR2 are SGHAT and FQDESV (reference sequence). The CDR3 length is 16 residues. With 4 bases clipped from V and 5 bases from J, the junction kept 12 bases outside the gene matches. The DNA for the CDR3 is TGTGCCAGCAGCTCACTAATCGGACAGGGGACTGACGAGCAGTACTTC. Amino acids: CASSSLIGQGTDEQYF.

The genes are TRBV6-5 and TRBJ2-3, with D hard to call. V was trimmed by 4 bases and J by 4 bases, leaving 9 bases between them. The CDR3 totals 13 residues. From germline, CDR1 is MNHEY and CDR2 SVGAGI. For the CDR3, the DNA is TGTGCCAGCAGTTCAGGACCAGCAGATACGCAGTATTTT. Protein sequence: CASSSGPADTQYF.

The rearrangement joins TRBV2 to TRBJ2-2; 10 bases fit TRBD2. The V gene end was trimmed by 6 bases and the J gene end by 1 base; junction bases not matched to a gene: 5. The CDR3 runs to 16 residues. CDR1 is SNHLY and CDR2 is FYNNEI in the germline V gene. Here the CDR3 reads CASSDLAGVNTGELFF. CDR3 DNA sequence: TGTGCCAGCAGCGATCTAGCGGGGGTGAACACCGGGGAGCTGTTTTTT. Full variable domain (outside the CDR3, taken from reference TRBV2 and TRBJ2-2): EPEVTQTPSHQVTQMGQEVILRCVPISNHLYFYWYRQILGQKVEFLVSFYNNEISEKSEIFDDQFSVERPDGSNFTLKIRSTKLEDSAMYFCASSDLAGVNTGELFFGEGSRLTVL.

The V and J genes are TRBV28 and TRBJ2-7; 9 bases agree with TRBD1. The CDR3 loop spans 13 amino acids. J lost 5 bases, V lost 10 bases, and 9 bases had no gene match. CDR1 and CDR2 (germline): MDHEN, SYDVKM. The chain's CDR3 is CATWDRAFDEQYF. CDR3 DNA: TGTGCCACCTGGGACAGGGCTTTCGACGAGCAGTACTTC.

The V and J genes are TRBV28 and TRBJ2-7, with a weak D call TRBD2 (6 bases). This CDR3 region has 13 residues. The V end lost 5 bases, the J end lost 4 bases, and 12 bases lay between the germline ends. Germline values: CDR1 MDHEN, CDR2 SYDVKM. The CDR3 nucleotides are TGTGCCAGCAGTCCCTCCGGGACTTACGAGCAGTACTTC. It is translated as CASSPSGTYEQYF.

This chain connects TRBV5-4 to TRBJ2-1, with 10 bases identical to TRBD1. The CDR3 loop spans 13 amino acids. Germline CDR1 is SGHNT and CDR2 is YYREEE (reference sequence). The ends lost 7 bases at V and 6 bases at J; junction bases unmatched: 4. The CDR3 DNA sequence: TGTGCCAGCGGGACAGGGGATCGCAATGAGCAGTTCTTC. As protein: CASGTGDRNEQFF.

Notes on this clone: Other DNA sequences within the sample encode an identical CDR3. This sequence joins TRBV6-5 and TRBJ1-5; no reliable D call. Germline V gene data show CDR1 as MNHEY and CDR2 as SVGAGI. V was clipped by 2 bases and J by 1 base, with 3 bases between them. This CDR3 is 13 amino acids long. CDR3 residues: CASSYNSNQPQHF. The CDR3, as DNA: TGTGCCAGCAGTTACAACAGCAATCAGCCCCAGCATTTT.

The chain combines TRBV7-8 with TRBJ2-5, with 8 bases matching TRBD2. The germline gives CDR1 SGHVS, CDR2 FQNEAQ. The CDR3 extends over 17 amino acids. V shed 5 bases and J 4 bases; nucleotides not matched to a gene: 15. The CDR3, as DNA: TGTGCCAGCAGCCAAACTTCAGCGGGAGCTGGAGGAGAGACCCAGTACTTC. It translates to CASSQTSAGAGGETQYF.

The J gene is TRBJ2-1, the V gene TRBV2, with TRBD2 matching over 13 bases. This CDR3 is 17 amino acids long. V shed 6 bases and J 5 bases; nucleotides not matched to a gene: 10. Per the germline V gene, CDR1 is SNHLY and CDR2 is FYNNEI. Here the CDR3 reads CASRKGLAGSPDNEQFF. DNA for the CDR3: TGTGCCAGCAGGAAGGGACTAGCGGGGTCCCCCGACAATGAGCAGTTCTTC.

CDR3 coding DNA: TGTGCCAGCAGCGCCGGGAGTTTACCTTTCTACGAGCAGTACTTC. Its translation is CASSAGSLPFYEQYF. V is TRBV9 and J is TRBJ2-7; D might be TRBD2 (6 bases). This CDR3 comprises 15 residues. Germline loops: CDR1 SGDLS, CDR2 YYNGEE. V was cut by 3 bases and J by 3 bases, with 16 bases left in between.

The genes are TRBV10-3 and TRBJ2-7; 9 bases line up with TRBD1. The CDR3 covers 16 residues. Germline V CDR1 and CDR2: ENHRY, SYGVKD. The J segment lost 1 base and the V segment lost 6 bases, leaving 10 bases of the junction unmatched. CDR3 region: CAISTGGTGKSYEQYF. The DNA of the CDR3 is TGTGCCATCAGCACTGGCGGGACAGGGAAATCCTACGAGCAGTACTTC.

CDR3 in DNA: TGTGCCAGCAGCTTAGACCTAGTGTCACCAAAGACCCAGTACTTC. Amino acid sequence: CASSLDLVSPKTQYF. The chain joins TRBV13 to TRBJ2-5; no firm D call. Trimming took 1 base from V and 6 from J, leaving 15 bases between them. CDR1 is PRHDT, CDR2 FYEKMQ, per germline (reference sequence). The CDR3 is 15 amino acids.

For this clone: The junction does not match germline at one end; this may be a read error. The CDR3 region is CATSRASWEGTDTQYF. The CDR3 nucleotides are TGTGCCACCTCACGGGCGAGTTGGGAGGGCACCGATACGCAGTATTTT. The V call is TRBV28, the J call TRBJ2-3; 7 bases align to TRBD2. CDR1 and CDR2 from the germline V gene are MDHEN and SYDVKM. The CDR3 covers 16 residues. The variable domain in full, with the rest retrieved from reference TRBV28 and TRBJ2-3, is DVKVTQSSRYLVKRTGEKVFLECVQDMDHENMFWYRQDPGLGLRLIYFSYDVKMKEKGDIPEGYSVSREKKERFSLILESASTNQTSMYLCATSRASWEGTDTQYFGPGTRLTVL.

V usage is TRBV7-9 and J usage is TRBJ1-2; D is uncertain. The length of the CDR3 is 12 residues. V was pared by 1 base and J by 8 bases, with 8 bases between. Germline V gene lookup returns CDR1 SEHNR and CDR2 FQNEAQ (reference sequence). CDR3 sequence (DNA): TGTGCCAGCAGCTTAGGTATGGACGGCTACACCTTC. Protein sequence: CASSLGMDGYTF.

The chain employs TRBV7-2 and TRBJ2-5; D may be TRBD1 (6 bases). Trimming took 2 bases from V and 2 from J, leaving 9 bases between them. The CDR3 is 14 residues long. The V gene's germline CDR1 is SGHTA and CDR2 FQGNSA. Written as DNA, the CDR3 is TGTGCCAGCAGCTTACTCGGGACACAAGAGACCCAGTACTTC. It is translated as CASSLLGTQETQYF.

This chain links TRBV9 with TRBJ1-2; D may be TRBD1 (5 bases). The CDR3 has 16 residues. V dropped 0 bases and J dropped 8 bases, with 20 bases sitting between them. Germline loops: CDR1 SGDLS, CDR2 YYNGEE. CDR3 in amino acids: CASSVGRLGTLQGYTF. The CDR3 nucleotides are TGTGCCAGCAGCGTAGGAAGGCTCGGGACGCTCCAAGGCTACACCTTC.

A word on this clone: This specimen includes other DNA sequences encoding the same CDR3. This chain joins TRBV27 and TRBJ2-7, with 7 positions matching TRBD1. This CDR3 spans 14 amino acids. CDR1 is MNHEY and CDR2 is SMNVEV in the germline V gene (reference sequence). Trimming at V came to 5 bases and at J to 3 bases, leaving 7 bases not matched to a gene. This CDR3 is CASSSRDRFYEQYF. CDR3 nucleotides: TGTGCCAGCAGTAGCCGGGACAGATTCTACGAGCAGTACTTC.

Comment on this clone: Distinct nucleotide sequences in the sample also encode this CDR3. The chain joins TRBV30 to TRBJ2-3, with a possible D match to TRBD2 (5 bases). The CDR3 sequence is 13 residues long. The germline V gene has CDR1 GTSNPN and CDR2 SVGIG (reference sequence). The ends were cut back, 0 bases at V and 6 bases at J, with 10 bases in the middle. CDR3 protein: CAWSVSRGDTQYF. In nucleotides, the CDR3 is TGTGCCTGGAGTGTATCGCGAGGGGATACGCAGTATTTT. The full variable domain, rest sourced from reference TRBV30 and TRBJ2-3, is SQTIHQWPATLVQPVGSPLSLECTVEGTSNPNLYWYRQAAGRGLQLLFYSVGIGQISSEVPQNLSASRPQDRQFILSSKKLLLSDSGFYLCAWSVSRGDTQYFGPGTRLTVL.

This clone was seen just once. The chain carries TRBV7-6 and TRBJ2-2; 13 bases fit TRBD2. Looked up from germline, CDR1 is SGHVS and CDR2 is FNYEAQ. The V gene end was trimmed by 5 bases and the J gene end by 5 bases; junction bases not matched to a gene: 8. The CDR3 totals 17 residues. The chain's CDR3 is CASSKLAGGPRTGELFF. The CDR3 DNA reads TGTGCCAGCAGCAAACTAGCGGGAGGGCCGAGGACCGGGGAGCTGTTTTTT.

This chain uses TRBV9 with TRBJ1-5; TRBD1 matches at 10 bases. Germline CDR1 is SGDLS and CDR2 is YYNGEE. V lost 3 bases to trimming and J lost 5 bases; unmatched junction nucleotides: 2. The CDR3 length is 14 residues. The CDR3 DNA reads TGTGCCAGCAGCGCCGGGACAGGGGATCAGCCCCAGCATTTT. Translated, it gives CASSAGTGDQPQHF.

The gene calls are TRBV9 and TRBJ2-7; TRBD1 aligns across 7 bases. J gave up 3 bases and V 4 bases, and 10 bases lay outside the gene matches. Looked up from germline, CDR1 is SGDLS and CDR2 is YYNGEE. The CDR3 covers 15 residues. CDR3 sequence reads: CASSPRDRLYYEQYF. CDR3 in DNA: TGTGCCAGCAGCCCCCGGGACAGACTTTACTACGAGCAGTACTTC. Complete variable domain (other parts from reference TRBV9 and TRBJ2-7): DSGVTQTPKHLITATGQRVTLRCSPRSGDLSVYWYQQSLDQGLQFLIQYYNGEERAKGNILERFSAQQFPDLHSELNLSSLELGDSALYFCASSPRDRLYYEQYFGPGTRLTVT.

This clone was observed a single time. The same CDR3 can be traced to other DNA sequences in this sample. J is TRBJ1-2 and V is TRBV30, with TRBD1 identical over 7 bases. The CDR3 length is 14 residues. V shed 0 bases, J shed 0 bases, and the junction held 1 base outside the gene matches. The V gene's germline CDR1 is GTSNPN and CDR2 SVGIG (reference sequence). CDR3 in DNA: TGTGCCTGGAGTGTGGGGACAGCTAACTATGGCTACACCTTC. Amino acids: CAWSVGTANYGYTF.

The chain uses TRBV27 and TRBJ2-2, with D hard to call. V lost 8 bases, J lost 2 bases, and 9 bases lay in between. CDR1 and CDR2 (germline): MNHEY, SMNVEV (reference sequence). The CDR3 runs 13 residues. The CDR3 DNA is TGTGCCAGCTGGGATTCTAACACCGGGGAGCTGTTTTTT. Protein: CASWDSNTGELFF.

The chain joins TRBV28 to TRBJ2-2; D may be TRBD2 (6 bases). This CDR3 has 16 amino acids. The germline gives CDR1 MDHEN, CDR2 SYDVKM. Trimming removed 4 bases at V and 3 bases at J, with 15 bases between. CDR3 nucleotide sequence: TGTGCCAGCAGTTCGTACGGGACGGGGGACACCGGGGAGCTGTTTTTT. As protein: CASSSYGTGDTGELFF.

This chain's CDR3 is CASSKSGTSQPQHF. In nucleotides, the CDR3 is TGTGCCAGCAGCAAATCAGGGACCTCTCAGCCCCAGCATTTT. The chain combines TRBV9 with TRBJ1-5, with D tentatively TRBD1 (5 bases). CDR3 length: 14 residues. Germline values: CDR1 SGDLS, CDR2 YYNGEE. The V end lost 4 bases, the J end lost 6 bases, and 14 bases lay between the germline ends.

The chain is built from TRBV7-9 and TRBJ2-2, with 7 bases that match TRBD1. The CDR3 loop spans 17 amino acids. The V gene end was trimmed by 5 bases and the J gene end by 6 bases; junction bases not matched to a gene: 15. Per germline, CDR1 SEHNR and CDR2 FQNEAQ (reference sequence). CDR3 coding DNA: TGTGCCAGCAGCCCCGGATGGGGGCAGGGGGTCTCCGGGGAGCTGTTTTTT. Translated: CASSPGWGQGVSGELFF.

A word on this clone: Other DNA sequences in this sample translate to the same CDR3. This chain uses TRBV5-1 with TRBJ2-7; no clear D gene. Germline CDR1 reads SGHRS; CDR2 reads YFSETQ. Trimming left V 0 bases short and J 5 bases short, with 3 bases between. CDR3 length equals 11 residues. The CDR3 DNA is TGCGCCAGCAGCTTGGGGGACGAGCAGTACTTC. Its translation is CASSLGDEQYF.

V and J are TRBV27 and TRBJ2-7, with D maybe TRBD1 (6 bases). CDR1 is MNHEY, CDR2 SMNVEV, per germline (reference sequence). Trimming stripped 0 bases from V and 3 bases from J, with 15 bases between. This CDR3 is 16 amino acids long. This chain's CDR3 is CASSLSWAGAFYEQYF. The CDR3 DNA reads as TGTGCCAGCAGTTTATCGTGGGCAGGGGCTTTCTACGAGCAGTACTTC.

The chain carries TRBV9 and TRBJ2-7, with 13 bases that match TRBD2. The CDR3 totals 19 residues. Trimming cost V 0 bases and J 2 bases; bases outside gene matches: 11. CDR1 and CDR2 from the germline V gene are SGDLS and YYNGEE. CDR3 protein: CASSVGTSGRARKTYEQYF. The CDR3 nucleotides are TGTGCCAGCAGCGTAGGGACTAGCGGGAGAGCCCGAAAAACCTACGAGCAGTACTTC.